The sequence of this TCR beta chain was determined in a study of PD-1 blockade in classical Hodgkin lymphoma. Judged by abundance, this clone is medium-sized. Antigen specificity is unknown. General study points: Repertoire differences have undefined causes, possibly disease activity or prior therapy. Baseline diversity was lower in partial responders and progressors than complete responders. While CD8+ TCR diversity did not rise significantly by C4D1, CD4+ TCR diversity did. Patients were excluded if nivolumab began under 1 year after ASCT (the autologous transplant).

Here immunoSEQ multiplex PCR was the method, and the copy in TCRdb shows in-frame clones only, minus some. The sample lists fewer than 15,000 clones; approximately 60% were seen once. Every one of the patients relapsed after autologous stem cell transplantation (brentuximab vedotin exposure was variable). The sequence was obtained from a human donor with classical Hodgkin lymphoma. The starting material was peripheral blood mononuclear cells (PBMCs), obtained at baseline.

CDR3 coding DNA: TGTGCCAGCAGCCAGGGAGGGGGCTCCTACGAGCAGTACTTC. This codes for CASSQGGGSYEQYF. The chain is built from TRBV4-2 and TRBJ2-7; D is possibly TRBD2 (7 bases). The CDR3 sequence is 14 residues long. Germline V gene lookup returns CDR1 LGHNA and CDR2 YNFKEQ. V lost 3 bases to trimming and J lost 0 bases, with 9 bases between them.